A selection of T cell receptor beta chains follows, all from one sample in a study of shared T cell receptors in the human thymus. Only in-frame clones appear in the TCRdb table, and some are missing; sequencing was by immunoSEQ multiplex PCR. The repertoire consists of approximately 730,000 clones, with 70% to 90% occurring once and the leading ten covering roughly 0.01%. This same sample was also part of a study on human thymus T cells.

Specimen: thymocytes. The receptors shown here come from a girl under three years old with a congenital heart defect. Each CDR3 is given with its conserved first and last residue. Each record gives: J gene, clone size, V gene, D gene, CDR3 DNA, CDR3 protein. D genes are given only for firm matches. Expanded clones are given a class, and other clones once, few, many or no size at all.

j_gene: TRBJ2-2; abundance: .; v_gene: TRBV5-1; d_gene: .; CDR3nt: TGCGCCAGCAGCTTGAGTAGTTCCTGGTCTCCCCCCGGGGAGCTGTTTTTT; CDR3aa: CASSLSSSWSPPGELFF
j_gene: TRBJ2-7; abundance: .; v_gene: TRBV28; d_gene: TRBD1; CDR3nt: TGTGCCAGCAGTCGCCCCTCCCAGTTAGGGGGCGGGCGCGAGCAGTACTTC; CDR3aa: CASSRPSQLGGGREQYF
j_gene: TRBJ1-2; abundance: .; v_gene: TRBV7-2; d_gene: TRBD1; CDR3nt: TGTGCCAGCAGCTTAGGCCGGGACAGGGTACGGTTGTATGGCTACACCTTC; CDR3aa: CASSLGRDRVRLYGYTF
j_gene: TRBJ1-2; abundance: .; v_gene: TRBV19; d_gene: .; CDR3nt: TGTGCCACCAGACCGGGGGAGGTTAGCGATGGCTACACCTTC; CDR3aa: CATRPGEVSDGYTF
j_gene: TRBJ2-7; abundance: .; v_gene: TRBV25-1; d_gene: TRBD1; CDR3nt: TGTGCCAGCAGGGACAGGGTCTACGAGCAGTACTTC; CDR3aa: CASRDRVYEQYF
j_gene: TRBJ2-1; abundance: .; v_gene: TRBV5-6; d_gene: .; CDR3nt: TGTGCCACTTCGGACACCTACAATGAGCAGTTCTTC; CDR3aa: CATSDTYNEQFF
j_gene: TRBJ1-2; abundance: .; v_gene: TRBV28; d_gene: TRBD1; CDR3nt: TGTGCCAGCAGTTTATTGGGACAGCCTAACTATGGCTACACCTTC; CDR3aa: CASSLLGQPNYGYTF
j_gene: TRBJ1-1; abundance: .; v_gene: TRBV21-1; d_gene: .; CDR3nt: TGTGCCAGCACCAACGACGAGGTCGAAGCTTTCTTT; CDR3aa: CASTNDEVEAFF
j_gene: TRBJ2-5; abundance: .; v_gene: TRBV7-2; d_gene: TRBD1; CDR3nt: TGTGCCAGCAGCTCGAGGACAGGCACTGCGGAGACCCAGTACTTC; CDR3aa: CASSSRTGTAETQYF
j_gene: TRBJ2-4; abundance: once; v_gene: TRBV7-8; d_gene: TRBD1; CDR3nt: TGTGCCAGCAGCCCCGGCCTGGGACAGGGTAACTCCATTGAAGGCAAAAACATTCAGTACTTC; CDR3aa: CASSPGLGQGNSIEGKNIQYF
j_gene: TRBJ1-2; abundance: .; v_gene: TRBV28; d_gene: TRBD1; CDR3nt: TGTGCCAGCAGTAGCGGACAGGGGGGCTACACCTTC; CDR3aa: CASSSGQGGYTF
j_gene: TRBJ1-6; abundance: .; v_gene: TRBV6-1; d_gene: TRBD1; CDR3nt: TGTGCCAGCAGTGAACGGGGACAGGGGAATTCACCCCTCCACTTT; CDR3aa: CASSERGQGNSPLHF
j_gene: TRBJ1-5; abundance: .; v_gene: TRBV28; d_gene: .; CDR3nt: TGTGCCAGCACCTGGGGGGGGCCCAATCAGCCCCAGCATTTT; CDR3aa: CASTWGGPNQPQHF
j_gene: TRBJ1-5; abundance: .; v_gene: TRBV15; d_gene: TRBD1; CDR3nt: TGTGCCACCAGCATACAGGGACAGCCTTTCAATCAGCCCCAGCATTTT; CDR3aa: CATSIQGQPFNQPQHF
j_gene: TRBJ1-2; abundance: .; v_gene: TRBV6-5; d_gene: .; CDR3nt: TGTGCCAGCAGTTACCGGGGAGTCGGGGATGGCTACACCTTC; CDR3aa: CASSYRGVGDGYTF
j_gene: TRBJ1-1; abundance: few; v_gene: TRBV2; d_gene: TRBD1; CDR3nt: TGTGCCAGCAGTCTTGGGGTGGGGACAGGGCCGAACACTGAAGCTTTCTTT; CDR3aa: CASSLGVGTGPNTEAFF
j_gene: TRBJ1-1; abundance: .; v_gene: TRBV4-3; d_gene: .; CDR3nt: TGCGCCAGCAGCCAAGGACAACCGAACACTGAAGCTTTCTTT; CDR3aa: CASSQGQPNTEAFF
j_gene: TRBJ1-4; abundance: .; v_gene: TRBV5-6; d_gene: .; CDR3nt: TGTGCCAGCAGCTTCCAGCACAGGGCGAAGAATGAAAAACTGTTTTTT; CDR3aa: CASSFQHRAKNEKLFF
j_gene: TRBJ1-6; abundance: once; v_gene: TRBV2; d_gene: TRBD1; CDR3nt: TGTGCCAGCAGTGAGTGGACAGGTGGAAAGTCACCCCTCCACTTT; CDR3aa: CASSEWTGGKSPLHF
j_gene: TRBJ1-2; abundance: .; v_gene: TRBV4-3; d_gene: .; CDR3nt: TGCGCCAGCAGCCAAGGCCACCGGTCCTCCGGGTATGGCTACACCTTC; CDR3aa: CASSQGHRSSGYGYTF
j_gene: TRBJ2-3; abundance: .; v_gene: TRBV14; d_gene: .; CDR3nt: TGTGCCAGCAGCCAAGAAGCATTCGGCACAGATACGCAGTATTTT; CDR3aa: CASSQEAFGTDTQYF
j_gene: TRBJ2-7; abundance: .; v_gene: TRBV6-1; d_gene: .; CDR3nt: TGTGCCAGCAGTGAAGGTGGGGGGGCCTTGTACGAGCAGTACTTC; CDR3aa: CASSEGGGALYEQYF
j_gene: TRBJ1-2; abundance: .; v_gene: TRBV30; d_gene: .; CDR3nt: TGTGCCTGTAACGGGTGGTGCGGCTACACCTTC; CDR3aa: CACNGWCGYTF
j_gene: TRBJ2-5; abundance: .; v_gene: TRBV6-6; d_gene: TRBD1; CDR3nt: TGTGCCAGCAGTTACGTCCAGGGGGAAAAACAAGAGACCCAGTACTTC; CDR3aa: CASSYVQGEKQETQYF
j_gene: TRBJ1-2; abundance: .; v_gene: TRBV18; d_gene: .; CDR3nt: TGTGCCAGCTCACCATCAGGAGGCAGGTCTCCCTATGGCTACACCTTC; CDR3aa: CASSPSGGRSPYGYTF
j_gene: TRBJ1-3; abundance: .; v_gene: TRBV28; d_gene: .; CDR3nt: TGTGCCAGCACATATCAGCTAGATGAGACAGGCTCTGGAAACACCATATATTTT; CDR3aa: CASTYQLDETGSGNTIYF
j_gene: TRBJ1-2; abundance: .; v_gene: TRBV6-1; d_gene: .; CDR3nt: TGTGCCAGCAGTGAAGGGCGAGACCTCACGCGGGTAGGCTACACCTTC; CDR3aa: CASSEGRDLTRVGYTF
j_gene: TRBJ1-1; abundance: .; v_gene: TRBV11-2; d_gene: .; CDR3nt: TGTGCCAGCAGCTTATTTCCAGTGTACACTGAAGCTTTCTTT; CDR3aa: CASSLFPVYTEAFF
j_gene: TRBJ1-2; abundance: .; v_gene: TRBV4-1; d_gene: TRBD1; CDR3nt: TGCGCCAGCAGCCCAAGCCCGGGACAGGGGGAAGGTGGCTACACCTTC; CDR3aa: CASSPSPGQGEGGYTF
j_gene: TRBJ2-1; abundance: .; v_gene: TRBV6-1; d_gene: .; CDR3nt: TGTGCCAGCAGTACAAATCAGGGTCATGAGCAGTTCTTC; CDR3aa: CASSTNQGHEQFF
j_gene: TRBJ1-4; abundance: .; v_gene: TRBV5-6; d_gene: .; CDR3nt: TGTGCCAGCAGCTCCCGGGATCCTGAAAGGGAAGAAAAACTGTTTTTT; CDR3aa: CASSSRDPEREEKLFF
j_gene: TRBJ1-1; abundance: .; v_gene: TRBV18; d_gene: .; CDR3nt: TGTGCCAGCTCACCACCGTTAGGGGCCGGGAACACTGAAGCTTTCTTT; CDR3aa: CASSPPLGAGNTEAFF
j_gene: TRBJ1-2; abundance: .; v_gene: TRBV4-2; d_gene: .; CDR3nt: TGTGCCAGCAGCCAAGATGGGACACCTCCGAATGGCTACACCTTC; CDR3aa: CASSQDGTPPNGYTF
j_gene: TRBJ2-7; abundance: .; v_gene: TRBV19; d_gene: TRBD1; CDR3nt: TGTGCCAGTAGTATAGGCGGACAGGGGGCTTGGGAGCAGTACTTC; CDR3aa: CASSIGGQGAWEQYF